The source of this T cell receptor beta chain is a study of OX40 agonist ivuxolimab in advanced cancers. Across the whole study: Participants, 82.7% male, averaged approximately 65 years of age, ranging from about 23 to 90. Study-wide points: On average, CD8+ T cells had more expanded clones than CD4+. Among the lowest peripheral clonal expansion occurred in 0.1-3.0 mg/kg partial responders. By week 6 at 0.1 to 3.0 mg/kg, blood CD4+ and CD8+ T cells had expanded clonally.

The junction had 6 bases not matched to a gene; V was cut back by 5 bases and J by 6 bases. Germline V gene data show CDR1 as SGHTA and CDR2 as FQGNSA. The CDR3 totals 14 residues. Concerning this clone: Its antigen is undetermined.

The protocol was immunoSEQ multiplex PCR, while the TCRdb copy is restricted to in-frame clones and leaves out a portion. Of tens of thousands of clones in the sample, 65% to 85% were seen once. The material sequenced was CD4+ or CD8+ T cells sorted from blood, taken in a trial of the OX40 agonist ivuxolimab. This sequence was found in an adult with an advanced solid tumor such as melanoma, head and neck, liver or kidney cancer. The rearrangement joins TRBV7-2 to TRBJ2-1; 8 nucleotides align to TRBD1. CDR3 DNA: TGTGCCAGCAGCCCGGGACAGGTGGTCAATGAGCAGTTCTTC. Encoded protein: CASSPGQVVNEQFF.